This TCR beta chain derives from a study of regulatory T cells in long-lasting Graves disease. Study-wide findings and caveats: There was favoring of TRBV28, TRBJ1-2 and TRBJ2-5 in persistent disease. Graves' patients with persistent disease showed TCR diversity lower than patients newly diagnosed.

Germline V gene sequence: CDR1 LNHDA, CDR2 SQIVND (reference sequence). V lost 3 bases, J lost 5 bases, and 7 bases stayed unmatched. CDR3 size: 15 residues. Time point reported: newly diagnosed GD, antithyroid drugs for less than 3 months. Scientists built the TCR library using RNA that was extracted from PBMCs. Worth noting for this clonotype: Its antigen is still unknown.

iRepertoire HTBI primers and Arm-PCR of CDR3 regions built TCR beta libraries. Each CDR3 protein gets one entry after TCRdb re-called the multiplex PCR reads with MiXCR. The sample lists just over 600,000 distinct CDR3 sequences; about 16% were seen once. Another study also made use of these data, one on T cells in Graves' hyperthyroidism and ophthalmopathy. That work states: Hyperthyroidism patients were newly diagnosed, had disease duration under 2 months, and were aged 18 to 65 years.

The chain is built from TRBV19 and TRBJ2-3; 8 bases are a match to TRBD2. The sample in question was peripheral blood mononuclear cells (PBMCs), obtained at new diagnosis, from a patient treated with antithyroid drugs. This TCR was sampled from a woman aged 30 to 39 with Graves disease. This CDR3 reads CASSIGRGRLDTQYF. The DNA of the CDR3 is TGTGCCAGTAGTATTGGGCGCGGGAGGTTAGATACGCAGTATTTT.